Sequencing of this TCR beta chain was carried out in a study of blood T cell repertoires in COVID-19. Study in general: Acute-phase and convalescent COVID-19 samples originated in the United States, Italy and Spain. Sources were T cells, B-cell-depleted T cells, or PBMCs; the material itself was cDNA or gDNA.

Original handling: For nucleated cells, counts were estimated from reference gene primer amplification. The assay was immunoSEQ multiplex PCR, and TCRdb's table has in-frame clones only and misses some. The DNA was the basis for D and trimming; V, J and clone size are from that table. Among 90,000 to 100,000 clones listed, more than 65% were seen once. Germline V lookup: CDR1 KGHSH, CDR2 LQKENI. V was pared by 3 bases and J by 10 bases, with 10 bases between. This CDR3 comprises 13 residues. This TCR came from a man in his sixties with acute or convalescent COVID-19. Sequencing was done on a sample of peripheral blood. This chain links TRBV18 with TRBJ1-6, with D unclear. Written as DNA, the CDR3 is TGTGCCAGCTCACCCGAGGGAAGATCACCCCTCCACTTT. Translated: CASSPEGRSPLHF.